This record looks at one T cell receptor beta chain sequence and its context. Its recognized antigen is unknown. Within one base of it there is no much larger clone, and no base qualities were kept. The library was produced with the immunoSEQ multiplex PCR assay. TCRdb stores this immuneACCESS table with in-frame sequences only. Part of the clones is absent; in the studies checked, under half of the shortfall reflects unresolved V genes, and no reason is known for the rest. Present in this sample are tens of thousands of clones, under 95% of which were seen just once. The ten largest clones add up to approximately 0.43% of the sample. There are 13 amino acids in the CDR3, from cysteine to phenylalanine inclusive. The sequence is cut down to CDR3 DNA, 39 bases in frame from base 1. CDR1 and CDR2 are drawn from the germline V gene: MNHNS, SASEGT. V drops 5 bases and J drops 0 bases, leaving 8 bases in between.

The data derive from a study of T cell changes during pregnancy in multiple sclerosis (dated by TCRdb to about 2019). Looking at the study overall: The study examined how the T cell repertoire changed over the course of pregnancy in women with multiple sclerosis.

Recombination linked TRBV6-1 to TRBJ2-7; confidence is insufficient to name the D gene. Sequences were derived from CD4+ T cells from peripheral blood mononuclear cells, sampled in the second trimester of pregnancy. This receptor was identified in a female donor with multiple sclerosis, enrolled in a pregnancy study. The encoded CDR3 is CASSMTGSYEQYF. The nucleotide sequence reads TGTGCCAGCAGTATGACGGGCTCCTACGAGCAGTACTTC.